Below, 27 T cell receptor beta chains from the same sample are listed, as sequenced in a study of PD-L1 blockade in urothelial cancer. The method was immunoSEQ multiplex PCR; TCRdb's version includes in-frame clones alone and lacks a portion of them. The table records nearly 45,000 clones, around 80% of them present only once. Sample time point: peripheral blood 6 weeks after treatment start. This sample comprised PBMCs, obtained around atezolizumab (anti-PD-L1) treatment. All receptors come from a man in his fifties or sixties with urothelial cancer.

The chain has TRBV30 and TRBJ2-7; 9 bases are shared with TRBD1. CDR1 is GTSNPN, CDR2 SVGIG, per germline (reference sequence). The CDR3 is 17 residues long. V gave up 2 bases and J gave up 1 base; unmatched junction bases: 12. This CDR3 is CAWSRPTGGSKSYEQYF. CDR3 bases: TGTGCCTGGAGTCGACCGACAGGGGGTAGTAAGTCCTACGAGCAGTACTTC.

J is TRBJ2-2 and V is TRBV6-1; the match to TRBD2 covers 8 bases. Germline trimming cut 3 bases from V and 10 bases from J; bases unmatched to any gene: 13. This CDR3 spans 16 amino acids. Germline CDR1 reads MNHNS; CDR2 reads SASEGT. DNA of the CDR3: TGTGCCAGCAGTGATCCGGCGGGGGGCTTTAGTAAGGAGCTGTTTTTT. It specifies CASSDPAGGFSKELFF.

This clone has ten or more counts. The CDR3 spells CASSLFWQGQGGTEAFF. DNA of the CDR3: TGTGCCAGCAGTTTATTCTGGCAAGGGCAGGGCGGTACTGAAGCTTTCTTT. This chain uses TRBV27 with TRBJ1-1; a weak D match, TRBD1 (5 bases). The CDR3 extends over 17 amino acids. Germline lookup yields CDR1 MNHEY and CDR2 SMNVEV (reference sequence). Trimming removed 1 base from V and 5 bases from J, with 20 bases in between.

The chain couples TRBV11-3 to TRBJ2-1; the D is unclear. With 5 bases removed from V and 9 bases from J, the gap between germline ends came to 11 bases. Germline V gives CDR1 SGHNT, CDR2 YENEEA. This CDR3 spans 12 amino acids. The CDR3 nucleotides read TGTGCCAGCAGCCAAAATCTAGGTGAGCAGTTCTTC. Protein: CASSQNLGEQFF.

The J gene is TRBJ2-3, the V gene TRBV11-2, with D maybe TRBD2 (6 bases). Germline CDR1 reads SGHAT; CDR2 reads FQNNGV. The V end was cut by 5 bases, the J end by 2 bases, with 14 bases between. The CDR3 is made up of 15 amino acids. The CDR3: CASSLRGWSTDTQYF. The CDR3, as DNA: TGTGCCAGCAGCCTTCGGGGGTGGTCCACAGATACGCAGTATTTT. The variable domain in full, with the rest retrieved from reference TRBV11-2 and TRBJ2-3, is EAGVAQSPRYKIIEKRQSVAFWCNPISGHATLYWYQQILGQGPKLLIQFQNNGVVDDSQLPKDRFSAERLKGVDSTLKIQPAKLEDSAVYLCASSLRGWSTDTQYFGPGTRLTVL.

This rearrangement joins TRBV5-1 to TRBJ2-1; D remains ambiguous. Trimming pared 5 bases from V and 4 bases from J, leaving 7 bases between. Germline CDR1 SGHRS, CDR2 YFSETQ. The CDR3 runs to 12 residues. This CDR3 is CASSLSYNEQFF. CDR3 sequence (DNA): TGCGCCAGCAGTCTGAGTTACAATGAGCAGTTCTTC.

J is TRBJ2-5 and V is TRBV7-2; D is possibly TRBD1 (7 bases). CDR1 and CDR2 from the germline V gene are SGHTA and FQGNSA. The CDR3 has 15 amino acids. The ends were cut back, 4 bases at V and 2 bases at J, with 14 bases in the middle. For the CDR3, the DNA is TGTGCCAGCAGCTCCAGGGGGGACTCGCAAGAGACCCAGTACTTC. Its translation: CASSSRGDSQETQYF.

The V and J genes are TRBV5-1 and TRBJ2-7; 13 nucleotides line up with TRBD2. This CDR3 contains 15 residues. Germline loops: CDR1 SGHRS, CDR2 YFSETQ. V lost 7 bases, J lost 5 bases, and 9 bases stayed unmatched. DNA for the CDR3: TGCGCCAGCCGCACTAGCGGGGGGGAATCTAACGAGCAGTACTTC. It specifies CASRTSGGESNEQYF.

The chain has TRBV4-1 and TRBJ1-3, with 7 bases aligning to TRBD1. The junction had 5 bases not matched to a gene; V was cut back by 0 bases and J by 3 bases. Germline V gene sequence: CDR1 MGHRA, CDR2 YSYEKL. The CDR3 totals 16 residues. The CDR3 DNA sequence: TGCGCCAGCAGCCAAGAGGTGGCAGGGGGTGGAAACACCATATATTTT. It translates to CASSQEVAGGGNTIYF.

This clone is a singleton in its sample. The chain joins TRBV19 to TRBJ2-3, with TRBD2 as a possible D gene (6 bases). This CDR3 spans 17 amino acids. CDR1 and CDR2 (germline): LNHDA, SQIVND (reference sequence). The V gene lost 3 bases and the J gene lost 2 bases, with 18 bases spanning the gap. In DNA, the CDR3 is TGTGCCAGTAGTATCTCTCGGGGGTCTTCGGTCACAGATACGCAGTATTTT. Its translation is CASSISRGSSVTDTQYF.

The V gene is TRBV28, the J gene TRBJ2-7; TRBD2 might be the D (5 bases). V shed 2 bases and J shed 10 bases, with 18 bases lying between them. This CDR3 has 14 amino acids. Germline V gene sequence: CDR1 MDHEN, CDR2 SYDVKM. CDR3 amino acids: CASSLDGGRPGQYF. Here the CDR3 DNA reads TGTGCCAGCAGTTTAGACGGAGGAAGGCCGGGTCAGTACTTC.

V gene TRBV2 combines with J gene TRBJ1-5; 11 nucleotides agree with TRBD1. With V trimmed by 8 bases and J by 7 bases, 10 bases remained unmatched. The germline gives CDR1 SNHLY, CDR2 FYNNEI. There are 15 residues in the CDR3. Here the CDR3 reads CASAFRDRGNQPQHF. CDR3 coding DNA: TGTGCCAGCGCCTTCCGGGACAGGGGGAACCAGCCCCAGCATTTT.

The chain has TRBV10-3 and TRBJ2-7, with TRBD2 as a possible D gene (5 bases). Germline values: CDR1 ENHRY, CDR2 SYGVKD. Trimming took off 2 bases at V and 3 bases at J, with 8 bases between the two ends. The CDR3 runs 13 residues. CDR3 DNA sequence: TGTGCCATCAGTGAGACTAGTCTCTACGAGCAGTACTTC. Translation: CAISETSLYEQYF.

This chain connects TRBV28 to TRBJ1-2, with 7 bases lining up with TRBD1. CDR1 MDHEN and CDR2 SYDVKM come from the germline V gene. The CDR3 has 15 amino acids. The J segment lost 3 bases and the V segment lost 5 bases, leaving 9 bases of the junction unmatched. The DNA for the CDR3 is TGTGCCAGCAGTGGACAGGAGGGCTCCTACTATGGCTACACCTTC. This encodes CASSGQEGSYYGYTF.

This clone was counted a single time. The V and J genes are TRBV5-4 and TRBJ2-7; 13 positions match TRBD2. Germline CDR1 reads SGHNT; CDR2 reads YYREEE (reference sequence). The CDR3 spans 16 residues. V gave up 3 bases and J gave up 6 bases; unmatched junction bases: 9. As DNA, the CDR3 is TGTGCCAGCAGCTCGAAATCACTAGCGGGAGGGCGCGAGCAGTACTTC. Protein: CASSSKSLAGGREQYF.

The chain recombines TRBV5-5 with TRBJ2-7; 9 nucleotides match TRBD2. Germline V gene lookup returns CDR1 SGHKS and CDR2 YYEKEE (reference sequence). V shed 3 bases, J shed 1 base, and the junction held 5 bases outside the gene matches. The CDR3 is 15 residues long. CDR3 coding DNA: TGTGCCAGCAGCTGGTTAGCGGGGGCATCCTACGAGCAGTACTTC. Translation: CASSWLAGASYEQYF.

The rearrangement joins TRBV5-1 to TRBJ2-2; D not certain. Germline V gene data show CDR1 as SGHRS and CDR2 as YFSETQ. The ends were cut back, 4 bases at V and 1 base at J, with 11 bases in the middle. This CDR3 spans 15 amino acids. The chain's CDR3 is CASSPEPGNTGELFF. The CDR3 coding sequence is TGCGCCAGCAGCCCAGAACCGGGGAACACCGGGGAGCTGTTTTTT. Based on the CDR3 plus reference TRBV5-1 and TRBJ2-2, the full variable domain is KAGVTQTPRYLIKTRGQQVTLSCSPISGHRSVSWYQQTPGQGLQFLFEYFSETQRNKGNFPGRFSGRQFSNSRSEMNVSTLELGDSALYLCASSPEPGNTGELFFGEGSRLTVL.

The chain joins TRBV5-4 to TRBJ2-3, with D unclear. Per the germline V gene, CDR1 is SGHNT and CDR2 is YYREEE (reference sequence). V was pared by 0 bases and J by 6 bases, with 2 bases between. CDR3 size: 11 residues. CDR3 residues: CASSLADTQYF. CDR3 bases: TGTGCCAGCAGCTTGGCTGATACGCAGTATTTT.

V and J are TRBV2 and TRBJ2-5, with 7 bases lining up with TRBD1. CDR3 length: 14 residues. CDR1 is SNHLY, CDR2 FYNNEI, per germline. The trim removed 10 bases at V and 2 bases at J, leaving 10 bases unmatched. The CDR3 spells CATQEGTVQETQYF. CDR3 nucleotides: TGTGCCACTCAAGAAGGGACAGTGCAAGAGACCCAGTACTTC. The full variable domain, its missing parts supplied by reference TRBV2 and TRBJ2-5, is EPEVTQTPSHQVTQMGQEVILRCVPISNHLYFYWYRQILGQKVEFLVSFYNNEISEKSEIFDDQFSVERPDGSNFTLKIRSTKLEDSAMYFCATQEGTVQETQYFGPGTRLLVL.

The rearrangement joins TRBV28 to TRBJ2-1; TRBD2 aligns across 11 bases. The CDR3 extends over 14 amino acids. Per germline, CDR1 MDHEN and CDR2 SYDVKM. V gave up 6 bases and J gave up 4 bases; unmatched junction bases: 2. The CDR3 is CASRGLAGYNEQFF. The CDR3 DNA reads as TGTGCCAGCAGAGGACTAGCGGGTTACAATGAGCAGTTCTTC.

The chain couples TRBV6-1 to TRBJ1-2, with D perhaps TRBD1 (6 bases). Germline lookup yields CDR1 MNHNS and CDR2 SASEGT. This CDR3 spans 15 amino acids. Trimming took 5 bases from V and 4 from J, leaving 17 bases between them. Here the CDR3 reads CASSPTGLGFYGYTF. Written as DNA, the CDR3 is TGTGCCAGCAGTCCTACAGGGCTAGGATTCTATGGCTACACCTTC.

V usage is TRBV5-1 and J usage is TRBJ2-2, with 7 bases that match TRBD1. Germline CDR1 reads SGHRS; CDR2 reads YFSETQ. This CDR3 spans 16 amino acids. Trimming removed 1 base from V and 1 base from J; junction bases left unmatched: 4. As DNA, the CDR3 is TGCGCCAGCAGCTTGCAGACAGGGAGGAACACCGGGGAGCTGTTTTTT. This sequence encodes CASSLQTGRNTGELFF.

This chain links TRBV27 with TRBJ2-7; TRBD1 might be the D (6 bases). The CDR3 loop spans 14 amino acids. From germline, CDR1 is MNHEY and CDR2 SMNVEV (reference sequence). The ends were cut back, 6 bases at V and 3 bases at J, with 15 bases in the middle. CDR3 in amino acids: CASSPTGGFYEQYF. The CDR3, as DNA: TGTGCCAGCAGCCCGACAGGCGGGTTCTACGAGCAGTACTTC.

The chain joins TRBV18 to TRBJ2-7; 12 bases are a match to TRBD1. CDR3 length equals 15 residues. CDR1 and CDR2 from the germline V gene are KGHSH and LQKENI. V trimming: 3 bases; J trimming: 2 bases; junction bases outside the gene matches: 2. The CDR3 DNA is TGTGCCAGCTCACCTGGGACAGGGGGCACCTACGAGCAGTACTTC. Amino acids: CASSPGTGGTYEQYF.

The genes are TRBV28 and TRBJ2-7, with D tentatively TRBD2 (5 bases). From germline, CDR1 is MDHEN and CDR2 SYDVKM. V gave up 3 bases and J gave up 2 bases, with 8 bases separating them. This CDR3 has 13 residues. CDR3 sequence reads: CASSFPGAYEQYF. CDR3 sequence (DNA): TGTGCCAGCAGTTTTCCCGGGGCCTACGAGCAGTACTTC.

V gene TRBV27 combines with J gene TRBJ1-2; 9 nucleotides align to TRBD1. This CDR3 region has 14 residues. Germline CDR1 and CDR2: MNHEY and SMNVEV (reference sequence). With 6 bases clipped from V and 8 bases from J, the junction kept 10 bases outside the gene matches. CDR3 sequence reads: CASSPAGTGYGYTF. Here the CDR3 DNA reads TGTGCCAGCAGCCCCGCCGGGACAGGGTACGGCTACACCTTC.

CDR3 region: CASSVGRLSASGGNNEQFF. The CDR3 DNA reads as TGCGCCAGCAGTGTGGGTCGTCTGAGCGCTAGCGGGGGCAACAATGAGCAGTTCTTC. The V and J genes are TRBV10-2 and TRBJ2-1; 10 bases are shared with TRBD2. J was trimmed by 5 bases and V by 4 bases; bases with no gene match: 17. Germline CDR1 is WSHSY and CDR2 is SAAADI. This CDR3 region has 19 residues.